Ten or more counts support the clone carrying this T cell receptor (beta chain). Its cognate antigen is unknown. Amplification of TCR beta CDR3 regions used RNA transcripts. Following a first-round RT-PCR that used HTBI primers, a second-round multiplex PCR was carried out. From the multiplex PCR reads, TCRdb called clonotypes with MiXCR, one entry per CDR3 protein. The sample lists 600,000 to 700,000 distinct CDR3 sequences; just over 40% were seen once. The data originate from a study of Graves' ophthalmopathy and Graves' hyperthyroidism. Study results and caveats: A 13-signature model separated ophthalmopathy from stable hyperthyroidism, reaching approximately 88% sensitivity and 75% to 83% specificity cross-validated.

Disease in donors with ophthalmopathy had moderate-to-severe activity, CAS ≥3, NOSPECS ≥4 and under 3 months' duration. Ineligible for inclusion were patients with other autoimmune diseases, uncontrolled infections, pregnancy or lactation. Diagnosis relied on clinical symptoms, serum thyroxine, TRAb, thyroid ultrasound and orbital computed tomography. CDR3 length equals 16 residues. Germline values: CDR1 MGHDK, CDR2 SYGVNS. V was trimmed by 3 bases and J by 0 bases, leaving 13 bases between them. The chain joins TRBV25-1 to TRBJ2-3; D possibly corresponds to TRBD1 (6 bases). Sequenced sample: peripheral blood. This sequence originates from an adult man with Graves' ophthalmopathy. DNA of the CDR3: TGTGCCAGCAGTGATCTCCTAACAGGGAGCACAGATACGCAGTATTTT. Protein sequence: CASSDLLTGSTDTQYF.